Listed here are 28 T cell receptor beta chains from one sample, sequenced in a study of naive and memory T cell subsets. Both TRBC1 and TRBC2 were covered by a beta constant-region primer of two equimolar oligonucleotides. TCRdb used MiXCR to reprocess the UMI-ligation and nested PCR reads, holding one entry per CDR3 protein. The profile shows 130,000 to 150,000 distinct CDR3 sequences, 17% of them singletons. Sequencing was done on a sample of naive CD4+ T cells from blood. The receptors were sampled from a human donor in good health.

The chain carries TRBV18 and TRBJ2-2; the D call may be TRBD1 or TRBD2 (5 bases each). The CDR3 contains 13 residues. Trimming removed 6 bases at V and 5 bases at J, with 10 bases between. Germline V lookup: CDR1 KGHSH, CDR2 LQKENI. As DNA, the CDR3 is TGTGCCAGCTCCGGGGCGCGGACCGGGGAGCTGTTTTTT. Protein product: CASSGARTGELFF.

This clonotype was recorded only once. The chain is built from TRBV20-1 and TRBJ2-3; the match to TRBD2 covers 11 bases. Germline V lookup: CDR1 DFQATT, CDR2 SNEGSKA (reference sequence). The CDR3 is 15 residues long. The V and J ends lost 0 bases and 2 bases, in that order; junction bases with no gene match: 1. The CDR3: CSARDSGRATDTQYF. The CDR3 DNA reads TGCAGTGCTAGAGATAGCGGGAGGGCCACAGATACGCAGTATTTT.

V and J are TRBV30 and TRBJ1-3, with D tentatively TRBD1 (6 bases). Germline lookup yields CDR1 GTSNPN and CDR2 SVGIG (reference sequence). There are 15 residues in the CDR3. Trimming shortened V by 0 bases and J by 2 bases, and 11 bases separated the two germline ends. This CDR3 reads CAWSVRAGAGNTIYF. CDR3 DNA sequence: TGTGCCTGGAGTGTACGTGCAGGGGCTGGAAACACCATATATTTT.

The CDR3: CASSDTSGGYNEQFF. CDR3 coding DNA: TGTGCCAGCAGTGATACTAGCGGGGGCTACAATGAGCAGTTCTTC. The chain recombines TRBV6-2 or TRBV6-3 with TRBJ2-1, with TRBD2 matching over 11 bases. CDR1 and CDR2 from the germline V gene are MNHEY and SVGEGT. After removal of 5 bases from V and 3 bases from J, the junction contained 3 bases not matched to a gene. The CDR3 is 15 amino acids.

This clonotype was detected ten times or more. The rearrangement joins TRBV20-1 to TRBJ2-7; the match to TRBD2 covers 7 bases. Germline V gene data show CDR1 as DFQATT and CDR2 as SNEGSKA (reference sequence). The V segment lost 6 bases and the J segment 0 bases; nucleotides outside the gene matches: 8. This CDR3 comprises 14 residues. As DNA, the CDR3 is TGCAGTGCCCCCCTACAGCGGGGCTCCTACGAGCAGTACTTC. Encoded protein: CSAPLQRGSYEQYF.

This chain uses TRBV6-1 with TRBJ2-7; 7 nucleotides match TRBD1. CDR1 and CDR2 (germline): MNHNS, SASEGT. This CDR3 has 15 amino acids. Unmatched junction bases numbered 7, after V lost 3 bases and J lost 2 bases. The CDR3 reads CASSDPGQSPYEQYF. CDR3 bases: TGTGCCAGCAGTGACCCGGGACAGAGCCCCTACGAGCAGTACTTC.

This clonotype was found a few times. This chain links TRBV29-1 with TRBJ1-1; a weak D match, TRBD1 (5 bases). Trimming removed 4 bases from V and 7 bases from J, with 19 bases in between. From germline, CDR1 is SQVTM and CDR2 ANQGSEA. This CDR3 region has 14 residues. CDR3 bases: TGCAGCGTTGTTGTGCCCGGGGGGGTTGTTGAAGCTTTCTTT. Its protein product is CSVVVPGGVVEAFF.

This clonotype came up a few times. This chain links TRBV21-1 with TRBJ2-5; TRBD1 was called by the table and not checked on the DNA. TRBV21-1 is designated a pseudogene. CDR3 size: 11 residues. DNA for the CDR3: TGTGCCCCGGGCGCGGGGGAGACCCAGTACTTC. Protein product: CAPGAGETQYF.

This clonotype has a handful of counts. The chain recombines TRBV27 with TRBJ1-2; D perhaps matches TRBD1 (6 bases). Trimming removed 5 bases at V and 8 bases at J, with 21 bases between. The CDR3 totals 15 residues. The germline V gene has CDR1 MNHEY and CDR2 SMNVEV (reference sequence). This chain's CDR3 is CASSPRLQGLRGYTF. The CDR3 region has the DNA TGTGCCAGCAGTCCGCGACTACAGGGTTTACGGGGCTACACCTTC.

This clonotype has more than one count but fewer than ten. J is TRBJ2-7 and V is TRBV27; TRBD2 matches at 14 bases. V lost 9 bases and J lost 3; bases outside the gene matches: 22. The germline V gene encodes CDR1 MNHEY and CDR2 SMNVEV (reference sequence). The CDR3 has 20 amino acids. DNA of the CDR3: TGTGCCAGTTCCCCCCGCGGGTGGGGACTAGCGGGGGAAGAACTCTACGAGCAGTACTTC. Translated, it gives CASSPRGWGLAGEELYEQYF.

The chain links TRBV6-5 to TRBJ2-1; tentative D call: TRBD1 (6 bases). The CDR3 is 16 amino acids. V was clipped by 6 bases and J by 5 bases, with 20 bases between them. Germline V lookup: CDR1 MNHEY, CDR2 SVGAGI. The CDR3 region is CASSHSSGTTHNEQFF. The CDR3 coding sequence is TGTGCCAGCAGCCACAGCTCCGGGACAACCCACAATGAGCAGTTCTTC.

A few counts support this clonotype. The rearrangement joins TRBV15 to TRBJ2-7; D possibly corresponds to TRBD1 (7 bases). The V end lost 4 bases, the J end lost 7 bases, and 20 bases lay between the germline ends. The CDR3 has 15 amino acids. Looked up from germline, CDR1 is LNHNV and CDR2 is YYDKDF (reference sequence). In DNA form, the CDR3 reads TGTGCCACCAGCACGAAAAGGGGGCAGGGGGGAGAGCAGTACTTC. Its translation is CATSTKRGQGGEQYF.

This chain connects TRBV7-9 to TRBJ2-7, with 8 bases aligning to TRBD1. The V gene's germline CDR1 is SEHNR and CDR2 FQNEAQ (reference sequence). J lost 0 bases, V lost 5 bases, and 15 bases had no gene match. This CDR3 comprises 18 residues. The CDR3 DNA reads TGTGCCAGCAGCCAAAAGGGGGCGGGACAGGCGAGCTCCTACGAGCAGTACTTC. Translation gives CASSQKGAGQASSYEQYF.

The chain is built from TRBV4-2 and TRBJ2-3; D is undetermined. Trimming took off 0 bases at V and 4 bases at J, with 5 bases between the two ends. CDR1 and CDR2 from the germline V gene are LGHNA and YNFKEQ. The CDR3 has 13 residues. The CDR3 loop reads CASSQERPDTQYF. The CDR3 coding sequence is TGTGCCAGCAGCCAAGAACGACCAGATACGCAGTATTTT.

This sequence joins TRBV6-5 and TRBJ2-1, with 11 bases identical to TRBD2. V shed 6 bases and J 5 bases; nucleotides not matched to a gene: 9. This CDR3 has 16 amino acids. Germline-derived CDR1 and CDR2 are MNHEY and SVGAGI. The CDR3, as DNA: TGTGCCAGCAGCCAATATAGCGGGAGGGGTAACAATGAGCAGTTCTTC. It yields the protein CASSQYSGRGNNEQFF.

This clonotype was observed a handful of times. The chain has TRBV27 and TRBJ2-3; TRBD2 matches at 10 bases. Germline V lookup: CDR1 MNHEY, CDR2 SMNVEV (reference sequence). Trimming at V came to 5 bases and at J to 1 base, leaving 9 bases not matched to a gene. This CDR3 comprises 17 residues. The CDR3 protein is CASSLGIAGGGTDTQYF. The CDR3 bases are TGTGCCAGCAGTCTAGGAATAGCGGGAGGCGGCACAGATACGCAGTATTTT.

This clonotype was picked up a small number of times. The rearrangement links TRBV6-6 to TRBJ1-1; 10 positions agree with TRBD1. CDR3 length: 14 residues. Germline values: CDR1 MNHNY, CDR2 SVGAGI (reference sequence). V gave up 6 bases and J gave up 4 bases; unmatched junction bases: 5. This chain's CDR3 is CASRQGQGVTEAFF. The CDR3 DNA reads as TGTGCCAGCAGACAAGGACAGGGGGTCACTGAAGCTTTCTTT.

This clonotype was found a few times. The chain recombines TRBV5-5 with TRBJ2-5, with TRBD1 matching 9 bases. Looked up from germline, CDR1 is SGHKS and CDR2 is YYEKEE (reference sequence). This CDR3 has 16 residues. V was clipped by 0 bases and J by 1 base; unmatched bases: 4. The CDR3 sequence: CASSLGYRGPQETQYF. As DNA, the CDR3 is TGTGCCAGCAGCTTGGGATACAGGGGGCCCCAAGAGACCCAGTACTTC. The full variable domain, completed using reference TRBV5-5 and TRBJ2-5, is DAGVTQSPTHLIKTRGQQVTLRCSPISGHKSVSWYQQVLGQGPQFIFQYYEKEERGRGNFPDRFSARQFPNYSSELNVNALLLGDSALYLCASSLGYRGPQETQYFGPGTRLLVL.

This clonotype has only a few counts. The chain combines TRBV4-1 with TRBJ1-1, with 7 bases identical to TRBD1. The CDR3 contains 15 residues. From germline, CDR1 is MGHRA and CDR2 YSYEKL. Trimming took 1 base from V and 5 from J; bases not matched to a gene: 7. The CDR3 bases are TGCGCCAGCAGCCAAGGACAGGGACCTGGGACTGAAGCTTTCTTT. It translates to CASSQGQGPGTEAFF.

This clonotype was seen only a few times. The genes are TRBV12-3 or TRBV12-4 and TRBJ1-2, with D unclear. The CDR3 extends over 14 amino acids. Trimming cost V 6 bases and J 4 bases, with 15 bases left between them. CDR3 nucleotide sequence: TGTGCCAGCAGCCACAGCGGATCTATCTATGGCTACACCTTC. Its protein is CASSHSGSIYGYTF.

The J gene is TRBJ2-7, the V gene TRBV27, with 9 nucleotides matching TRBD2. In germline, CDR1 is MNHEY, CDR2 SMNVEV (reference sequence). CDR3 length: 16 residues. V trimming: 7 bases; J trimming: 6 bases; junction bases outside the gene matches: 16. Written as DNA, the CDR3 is TGTGCCAGCAAAAATTCCCCTCTAGCGGGATTCGGCGAGCAGTACTTC. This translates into CASKNSPLAGFGEQYF.

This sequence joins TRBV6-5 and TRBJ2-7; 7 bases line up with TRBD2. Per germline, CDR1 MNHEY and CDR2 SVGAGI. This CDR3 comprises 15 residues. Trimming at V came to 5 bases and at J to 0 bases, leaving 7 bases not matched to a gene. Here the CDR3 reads CASSRGLDGSYEQYF. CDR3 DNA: TGTGCCAGCAGTCGAGGACTAGATGGCTCCTACGAGCAGTACTTC.

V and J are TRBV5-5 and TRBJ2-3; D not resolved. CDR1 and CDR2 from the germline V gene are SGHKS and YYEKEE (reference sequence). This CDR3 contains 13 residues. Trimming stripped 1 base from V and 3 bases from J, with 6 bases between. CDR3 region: CASSLTFTDTQYF. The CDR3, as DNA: TGTGCCAGCAGCTTGACTTTTACAGATACGCAGTATTTT.

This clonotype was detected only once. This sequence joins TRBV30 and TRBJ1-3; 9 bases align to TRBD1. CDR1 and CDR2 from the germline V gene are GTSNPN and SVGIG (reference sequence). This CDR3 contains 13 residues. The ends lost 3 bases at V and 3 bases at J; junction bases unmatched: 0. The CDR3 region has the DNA TGTGCCTGGAGGGACAGGGGTGGAAACACCATATATTTT. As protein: CAWRDRGGNTIYF.

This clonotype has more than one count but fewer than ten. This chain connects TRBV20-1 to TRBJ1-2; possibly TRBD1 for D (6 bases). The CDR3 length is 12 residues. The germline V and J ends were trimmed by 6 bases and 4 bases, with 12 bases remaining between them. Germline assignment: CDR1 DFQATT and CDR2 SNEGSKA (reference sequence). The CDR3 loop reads CSAQDRTYGYTF. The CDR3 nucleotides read TGCAGTGCCCAGGACAGAACCTATGGCTACACCTTC.

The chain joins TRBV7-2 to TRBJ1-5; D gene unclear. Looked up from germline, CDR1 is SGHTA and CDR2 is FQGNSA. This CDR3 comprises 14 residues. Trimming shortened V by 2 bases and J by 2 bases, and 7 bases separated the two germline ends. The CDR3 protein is CASSLKGGNQPQHF. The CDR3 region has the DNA TGTGCCAGCAGCTTAAAGGGCGGCAATCAGCCCCAGCATTTT.

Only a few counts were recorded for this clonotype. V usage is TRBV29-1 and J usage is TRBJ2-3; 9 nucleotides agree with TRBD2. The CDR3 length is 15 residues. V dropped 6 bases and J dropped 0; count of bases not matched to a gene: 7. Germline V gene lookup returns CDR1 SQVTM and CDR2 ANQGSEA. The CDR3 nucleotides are TGCAGCGTCTCCGGCGGGACTAGCAGCACAGATACGCAGTATTTT. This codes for CSVSGGTSSTDTQYF.

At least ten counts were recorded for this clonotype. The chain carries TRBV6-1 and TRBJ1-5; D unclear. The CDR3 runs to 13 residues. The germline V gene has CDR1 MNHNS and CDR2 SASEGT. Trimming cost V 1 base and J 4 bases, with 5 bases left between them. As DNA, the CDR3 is TGTGCCAGCAGTGAAGGGGTGAATCAGCCCCAGCATTTT. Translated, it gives CASSEGVNQPQHF.